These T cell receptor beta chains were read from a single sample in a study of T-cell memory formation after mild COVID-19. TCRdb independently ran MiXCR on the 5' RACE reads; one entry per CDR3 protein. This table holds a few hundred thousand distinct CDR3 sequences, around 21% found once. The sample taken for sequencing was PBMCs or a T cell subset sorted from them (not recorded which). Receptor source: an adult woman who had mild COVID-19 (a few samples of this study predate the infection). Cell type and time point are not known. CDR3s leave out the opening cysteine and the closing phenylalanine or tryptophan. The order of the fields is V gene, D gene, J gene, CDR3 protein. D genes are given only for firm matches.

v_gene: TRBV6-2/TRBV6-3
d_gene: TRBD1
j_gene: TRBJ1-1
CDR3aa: ASSYPIKLGTGRTEAF

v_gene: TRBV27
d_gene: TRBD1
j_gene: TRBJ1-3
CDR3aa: ASSLVGTAAFSGNTIY

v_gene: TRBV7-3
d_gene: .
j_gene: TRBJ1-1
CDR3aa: ASSPQGIGEAF

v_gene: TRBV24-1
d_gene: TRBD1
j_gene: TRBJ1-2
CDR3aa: ATSDTGQGYGYT

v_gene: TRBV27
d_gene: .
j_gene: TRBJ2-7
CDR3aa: ASSLFPPGDYEQY

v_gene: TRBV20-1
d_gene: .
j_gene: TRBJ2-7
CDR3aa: SAGLPSSYEQY

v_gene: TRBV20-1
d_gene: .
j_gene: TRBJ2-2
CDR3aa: SARVSATNTGELF

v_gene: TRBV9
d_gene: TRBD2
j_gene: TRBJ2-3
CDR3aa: ASSPRSAGGGADTQY

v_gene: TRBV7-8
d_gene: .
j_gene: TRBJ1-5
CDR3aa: ASSLDGTQNQPQH

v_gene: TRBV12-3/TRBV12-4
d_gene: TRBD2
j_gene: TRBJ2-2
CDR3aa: ASRHEPGLARLTGELF

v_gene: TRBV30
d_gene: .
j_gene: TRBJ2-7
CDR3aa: AWSVKGSSYEQY

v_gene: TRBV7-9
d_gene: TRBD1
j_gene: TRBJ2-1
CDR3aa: ASRGQGEQF

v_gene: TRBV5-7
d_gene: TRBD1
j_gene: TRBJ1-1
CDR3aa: ASSSLRGRNTEAF

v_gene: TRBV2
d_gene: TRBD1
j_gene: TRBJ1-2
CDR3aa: ASSEWDRVDGYT

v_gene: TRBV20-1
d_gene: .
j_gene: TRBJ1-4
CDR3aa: SAEQGLELF

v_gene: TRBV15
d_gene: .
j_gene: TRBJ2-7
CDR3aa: ATSRAGSGTYEQY

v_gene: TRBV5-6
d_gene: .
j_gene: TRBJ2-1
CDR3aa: ASSLGGSIRHEQF